These 20 T cell receptor beta chains were sequenced from one sample in a study of T cells after posttransplantation cyclophosphamide. Cells defined as naive were viable CD3+CD4+ or CD3+CD8+ and CCR7+CD45RA+CD45RO-CD95-CD27+CD28+. Assay: immunoSEQ multiplex PCR; the TCRdb copy retains only in-frame clones and omits some. The table lists just over 20,000 clones, 98% of them singletons. The specimen was naive CD4+ T cells sorted from PBMCs. The source is a man in his forties in good health, CMV-negative, and a related stem cell transplant donor.

The V gene is TRBV29-1, the J gene TRBJ2-1, with 10 bases aligning to TRBD1. This CDR3 is built from 14 residues. Unmatched junction bases numbered 5, after V lost 5 bases and J lost 4 bases. Germline values: CDR1 SQVTM, CDR2 ANQGSEA. The CDR3, as DNA: TGCAGCGTTTCCGGGACAGGGGAATACAATGAGCAGTTCTTC. Amino acids: CSVSGTGEYNEQFF.

V usage is TRBV9 and J usage is TRBJ2-3; 9 bases map to TRBD2. Germline assignment: CDR1 SGDLS and CDR2 YYNGEE. Losses at the gene ends were 0 bases for V and 4 bases for J; bases not matched to a gene: 3. The CDR3 length is 15 residues. CDR3 region: CASSVDSGSADTQYF. The CDR3 DNA follows: TGTGCCAGCAGCGTAGATAGCGGGAGCGCAGATACGCAGTATTTT.

The chain is built from TRBV30 and TRBJ1-6; D is unresolved. The CDR3 is made up of 12 amino acids. The germline V gene encodes CDR1 GTSNPN and CDR2 SVGIG (reference sequence). V lost 2 bases to trimming and J lost 10 bases, with 9 bases between them. CDR3 nucleotide sequence: TGTGCCTGGAGTCAGGCGCGATCACCCCTCCACTTT. Amino acids: CAWSQARSPLHF.

V is TRBV21-1 and J is TRBJ1-5. TRBV21-1 is listed as a pseudogene. The length of the CDR3 is 13 residues. For the CDR3, the DNA is TGTGCCAGCAGCACAGAGGATGATCAGCCCCAGCATTTT. Residues: CASSTEDDQPQHF.

This sequence joins TRBV18 and TRBJ1-5, with 8 bases aligning to TRBD1. The germline gives CDR1 KGHSH, CDR2 LQKENI. Trimming at V came to 2 bases and at J to 3 bases, leaving 6 bases not matched to a gene. CDR3 size: 16 residues. For the CDR3, the DNA is TGTGCCAGCTCACCAGTTTCAGGGGGCATCAATCAGCCCCAGCATTTT. Translating it yields CASSPVSGGINQPQHF.

The CDR3 sequence: CASSLAGRGEQGYTF. CDR3 DNA: TGCGCCAGCAGCTTGGCCGGCAGGGGGGAACAGGGCTACACCTTC. The chain couples TRBV5-1 to TRBJ1-2; 7 bases are a match to TRBD1. Germline CDR1 and CDR2: SGHRS and YFSETQ. There are 15 residues in the CDR3. The V and J ends lost 0 bases and 8 bases, in that order; junction bases with no gene match: 10.

The chain has TRBV30 and TRBJ2-5; tentative D call: TRBD2 (7 bases). CDR3 length: 14 residues. V was shortened by 0 bases and J by 5 bases, with 13 bases between the two germline ends. Germline lookup yields CDR1 GTSNPN and CDR2 SVGIG (reference sequence). The DNA for the CDR3 is TGTGCCTGGAGTGTAGCCCGGGGGGCGGAGACCCAGTACTTC. It yields the protein CAWSVARGAETQYF.

The count of this clone is one. The rearrangement joins TRBV28 to TRBJ1-4; tentative D call: TRBD1 (6 bases). V gave up 6 bases and J gave up 7 bases, with 15 bases separating them. The CDR3 is 14 amino acids. The germline V gene has CDR1 MDHEN and CDR2 SYDVKM. The CDR3 is CASREQGATEKLFF. For the CDR3, the DNA is TGTGCCAGCAGGGAACAGGGTGCTACTGAAAAACTGTTTTTT.

V usage is TRBV9 and J usage is TRBJ2-1, with 9 bases lining up with TRBD2. The germline CDR1 and CDR2 sequences are SGDLS and YYNGEE. CDR3 length: 16 residues. V gave up 1 base and J gave up 4 bases; unmatched junction bases: 6. CDR3 protein: CASSVTGLAGYNEQFF. The CDR3 DNA reads TGTGCCAGCAGCGTAACGGGACTAGCTGGGTACAATGAGCAGTTCTTC.

The CDR3 DNA sequence: TGTGCCAGCAGCACAGTACCCGGGACAGGGCGAGAGACCCAGTACTTC. Protein product: CASSTVPGTGRETQYF. V is TRBV9 and J is TRBJ2-5; TRBD1 agrees at 9 bases. Trimming cost V 4 bases and J 4 bases; bases outside gene matches: 11. Germline V gene lookup returns CDR1 SGDLS and CDR2 YYNGEE. The CDR3 spans 16 residues.

The chain joins TRBV11-3 to TRBJ2-3; TRBD1 is a possible D gene (6 bases). The CDR3 runs 14 residues. The V end lost 6 bases, the J end lost 6 bases, and 16 bases lay between the germline ends. The germline CDR1 and CDR2 sequences are SGHNT and YENEEA. The CDR3 loop is CASRYHQGSDTQYF. The CDR3 coding sequence is TGTGCCAGCAGGTACCATCAGGGGTCGGATACGCAGTATTTT.

This chain links TRBV10-3 with TRBJ2-2, with 7 bases that match TRBD2. Germline V gene sequence: CDR1 ENHRY, CDR2 SYGVKD. This CDR3 is built from 15 residues. V shed 2 bases and J 1 base; nucleotides not matched to a gene: 1. CDR3 DNA sequence: TGTGCCATCAGTGAGCGCGGGGGGAACACCGGGGAGCTGTTTTTT. This sequence encodes CAISERGGNTGELFF.

The chain links TRBV11-2 to TRBJ2-7; no clear D gene. Germline CDR1 reads SGHAT; CDR2 reads FQNNGV. Trimming took 5 bases from V and 2 from J, leaving 7 bases between them. The CDR3 runs to 12 residues. The CDR3 loop reads CASSPRTYEQYF. The CDR3 DNA sequence: TGTGCCAGCAGCCCGAGGACCTACGAGCAGTACTTC. The full variable domain, rest sourced from reference TRBV11-2 and TRBJ2-7, is EAGVAQSPRYKIIEKRQSVAFWCNPISGHATLYWYQQILGQGPKLLIQFQNNGVVDDSQLPKDRFSAERLKGVDSTLKIQPAKLEDSAVYLCASSPRTYEQYFGPGTRLTVT.

The chain is built from TRBV11-2 and TRBJ2-1, with 11 nucleotides matching TRBD2. The CDR3 extends over 16 amino acids. Trimming at V came to 5 bases and at J to 5 bases, leaving 8 bases not matched to a gene. Germline CDR1 SGHAT, CDR2 FQNNGV. CDR3 in DNA: TGTGCCAGCAGCCAGGTCCCTAGCGGGAGGCACAATGAGCAGTTCTTC. Its translation is CASSQVPSGRHNEQFF.

The gene calls are TRBV19 and TRBJ1-1, with 8 bases fitting TRBD1. The CDR3 totals 15 residues. CDR1 is LNHDA, CDR2 SQIVND, per germline (reference sequence). V shed 1 base, J shed 5 bases, and the junction held 6 bases outside the gene matches. CDR3 region: CASSIVQGAGTEAFF. CDR3 nucleotides: TGTGCCAGTAGTATAGTGCAGGGGGCAGGGACTGAAGCTTTCTTT.

The rearrangement uses TRBV6-1 and TRBJ1-3; D unresolved. V lost 2 bases to trimming and J lost 3 bases, with 5 bases between them. CDR1 is MNHNS and CDR2 is SASEGT in the germline V gene. This CDR3 spans 13 amino acids. The chain's CDR3 is CASSESGGNTIYF. The DNA of the CDR3 is TGTGCCAGCAGTGAAAGCGGTGGAAACACCATATATTTT.

J is TRBJ2-7 and V is TRBV7-9, with 8 bases matching TRBD1. The CDR3 length is 16 residues. Germline trimming cut 4 bases from V and 3 bases from J; bases unmatched to any gene: 11. Germline V gene lookup returns CDR1 SEHNR and CDR2 FQNEAQ (reference sequence). CDR3 nucleotides: TGTGCCAGCAGCTCTGTGACAGGGGATAAGATCTACGAGCAGTACTTC. This gives the protein CASSSVTGDKIYEQYF.

V usage is TRBV27 and J usage is TRBJ2-7; the D gene is possibly TRBD2 (6 bases). Per the germline V gene, CDR1 is MNHEY and CDR2 is SMNVEV (reference sequence). This CDR3 has 15 amino acids. The V end lost 2 bases, the J end lost 2 bases, and 13 bases lay between the germline ends. The CDR3 sequence: CASSLMGGNPYEQYF. The CDR3 coding sequence is TGTGCCAGCAGTTTAATGGGCGGGAACCCCTACGAGCAGTACTTC.

This clone was counted a single time. V and J are TRBV18 and TRBJ1-1; 8 nucleotides agree with TRBD1. The V and J ends lost 6 bases and 1 base, in that order; junction bases with no gene match: 7. Germline values: CDR1 KGHSH, CDR2 LQKENI. The CDR3 runs to 15 residues. CDR3: CASSRTGTRNTEAFF. The CDR3 nucleotides read TGTGCCAGCTCTCGGACAGGGACGAGGAACACTGAAGCTTTCTTT.

The chain combines TRBV4-2 with TRBJ2-5; 9 bases are a match to TRBD2. V lost 4 bases, J lost 5 bases, and 11 bases stayed unmatched. The germline V gene encodes CDR1 LGHNA and CDR2 YNFKEQ. This CDR3 is built from 16 residues. CDR3 coding DNA: TGTGCCAGCAGCCTCACTCCGGGGACTAGCTGGGAGACCCAGTACTTC. Its translation is CASSLTPGTSWETQYF.